The rows below give T cell receptor beta chains drawn from one sample of a study of blood T cell repertoires in COVID-19. TCRdb keeps only in-frame clones here, not all; method: immunoSEQ multiplex PCR. The table has roughly 68,000 clones, roughly nine tenths seen once. Specimen: peripheral blood. Every receptor here comes from a man aged 35-49 years with COVID-19, enrolled during active disease. CDR3s include the opening cysteine and the closing phenylalanine or tryptophan. Each record gives: CDR3 protein, CDR3 DNA, J gene, D gene, V gene. The D gene is left open where the match is weak.

CDR3aa: CASSFYGQGNYGYTF
CDR3nt: TGTGCCAGCAGTTTTTACGGACAGGGAAATTATGGCTACACCTTC
j_gene: TRBJ1-2
d_gene: TRBD1
v_gene: TRBV28

CDR3aa: CASSLSFSGGAGEQFF
CDR3nt: TGTGCCAGCAGCCTAAGTTTTAGCGGGGGGGCCGGGGAGCAGTTCTTC
j_gene: TRBJ2-1
d_gene: TRBD2
v_gene: TRBV3-1/TRBV3-2

CDR3aa: CASRKDRTGNEQFF
CDR3nt: TGTGCCAGCAGGAAGGACAGAACGGGGAATGAGCAGTTCTTC
j_gene: TRBJ2-1
d_gene: NA
v_gene: TRBV27

CDR3aa: CSGVGGPTEAFF
CDR3nt: TGCAGCGGGGTGGGCGGGCCCACTGAAGCTTTCTTT
j_gene: TRBJ1-1
d_gene: NA
v_gene: TRBV29-1

CDR3aa: CAWTPGTSPRAQYF
CDR3nt: TGTGCCTGGACCCCCGGGACTAGCCCAAGAGCCCAGTACTTC
j_gene: TRBJ2-5
d_gene: TRBD2
v_gene: TRBV30

CDR3aa: CASSLIIFFWKDGGYGYTF
CDR3nt: TGTGCCAGCAGCTTAATAATTTTCTTTTGGAAGGACGGAGGGTATGGCTACACCTTC
j_gene: TRBJ1-2
d_gene: NA
v_gene: TRBV11-3

CDR3aa: CASSDSSYNEQFF
CDR3nt: TGTGCCAGTTCGGACAGCTCCTACAATGAGCAGTTCTTC
j_gene: TRBJ2-1
d_gene: NA
v_gene: TRBV19

CDR3aa: CASSVHGTQQSTDTQYF
CDR3nt: TGTGCCAGCTCCGTTCATGGGACACAACAAAGCACAGATACGCAGTATTTT
j_gene: TRBJ2-3
d_gene: NA
v_gene: TRBV18

CDR3aa: CASLMGGLAGTSYEQYF
CDR3nt: TGTGCCAGTCTAATGGGGGGACTAGCGGGGACCTCCTACGAGCAGTACTTC
j_gene: TRBJ2-7
d_gene: TRBD2
v_gene: TRBV6-9

CDR3aa: CASSIQGAPGTGELFF
CDR3nt: TGTGCCAGTAGTATACAGGGGGCGCCGGGCACCGGGGAGCTGTTTTTT
j_gene: TRBJ2-2
d_gene: TRBD1
v_gene: TRBV19

CDR3aa: CAGHRGRRNTEAFF
CDR3nt: TGTGCCGGTCACAGGGGAAGGAGGAACACTGAAGCTTTCTTT
j_gene: TRBJ1-1
d_gene: TRBD1
v_gene: TRBV2

CDR3aa: CASRAGGLNTGELFF
CDR3nt: TGTGCCAGCAGAGCGGGGGGTTTAAACACCGGGGAGCTGTTTTTT
j_gene: TRBJ2-2
d_gene: TRBD2
v_gene: TRBV27

CDR3aa: CASSEWSSGNTIYF
CDR3nt: TGTGCCAGCAGTGAATGGAGCTCTGGAAACACCATATATTTT
j_gene: TRBJ1-3
d_gene: NA
v_gene: TRBV6-1

CDR3aa: CASSLGLAGETDTQYF
CDR3nt: TGTGCCAGTAGTTTGGGACTAGCGGGGGAAACGGATACGCAGTATTTT
j_gene: TRBJ2-3
d_gene: TRBD2
v_gene: TRBV19

CDR3aa: CASSWGDSTNEKLFF
CDR3nt: TGTGCCAGCAGTTGGGGCGACTCAACTAATGAAAAACTGTTTTTT
j_gene: TRBJ1-4
d_gene: NA
v_gene: TRBV28